A single sample is the source of the 27 T cell receptor beta chains below, sequenced in a study of T-cell reconstitution after alpha-beta-depleted transplantation in children. For TCRbeta, the library was prepared with unique molecular identifiers. MiXCR, run by TCRdb on the PCR reads, gives a single entry per CDR3 protein. There are about 360,000 distinct CDR3 sequences in the sample; 10% to 15% occur only once, and approximately 4.2% lies in the top ten. Material: PBMCs, obtained from the stem cell graft. The receptors were gathered from a human donor who donated a stem cell graft to a child with Fanconi anemia.

This clonotype was seen many times. The chain couples TRBV5-6 to TRBJ2-2, with D possibly matching TRBD1 (6 bases). V was shortened by 2 bases and J by 3 bases, with 11 bases between the two germline ends. The CDR3 spans 15 residues. The germline CDR1 and CDR2 sequences are SGHDT and YYEEEE. CDR3 sequence: CASSFSGVYTGELFF. The CDR3 region has the DNA TGTGCCAGCAGCTTCTCAGGGGTCTACACCGGGGAGCTGTTTTTT.

This clonotype was seen a handful of times. V gene TRBV11-3 combines with J gene TRBJ2-7; D gene uncertain. Germline CDR1 reads SGHNT; CDR2 reads YENEEA. The CDR3 runs to 13 residues. The ends were cut back, 6 bases at V and 5 bases at J, with 14 bases in the middle. The CDR3 sequence: CASSTGAGNEQYF. In DNA, the CDR3 is TGTGCCAGCAGTACCGGAGCTGGGAACGAGCAGTACTTC.

A few counts support this clonotype. The V and J genes are TRBV7-8 and TRBJ2-1; 12 bases align to TRBD2. From germline, CDR1 is SGHVS and CDR2 FQNEAQ. The CDR3 is 18 amino acids. Trimming removed 4 bases from V and 1 base from J; junction bases left unmatched: 8. In DNA form, the CDR3 reads TGTGCCAGCAGCTCGCGACTAGCGGGGGAATATTCCTACAATGAGCAGTTCTTC. Its protein is CASSSRLAGEYSYNEQFF. The full variable domain, completed using reference TRBV7-8 and TRBJ2-1, is GAGVSQSPRYKVAKRGQDVALRCDPISGHVSLFWYQQALGQGPEFLTYFQNEAQLDKSGLPSDRFFAERPEGSVSTLKIQRTQQEDSAVYLCASSSRLAGEYSYNEQFFGPGTRLTVL.

The chain links TRBV6-2 or TRBV6-3 to TRBJ2-2; TRBD1 might be the D (6 bases). The CDR3 sequence is 15 residues long. V gave up 7 bases and J gave up 0 bases, with 12 bases separating them. CDR1 and CDR2 from the germline V gene are MNHEY and SVGEGT. The CDR3 DNA follows: TGTGCCAGCACCCCCGGGACACCGAACACCGGGGAGCTGTTTTTT. It translates to CASTPGTPNTGELFF.

This clonotype was observed a few times. The chain has TRBV27 and TRBJ1-6; unclear D gene. V was cut by 5 bases and J by 3 bases, with 14 bases left in between. Germline loops: CDR1 MNHEY, CDR2 SMNVEV (reference sequence). The length of the CDR3 is 16 residues. CDR3 nucleotides: TGTGCCAGCAGTCCCCAGGCCAGATACTATAATTCACCCCTCCACTTT. Translating gives CASSPQARYYNSPLHF.

This chain uses TRBV6-5 with TRBJ1-2; 8 bases match TRBD1. CDR3 length: 15 residues. V shed 5 bases and J 7 bases; nucleotides not matched to a gene: 12. CDR1 and CDR2 from the germline V gene are MNHEY and SVGAGI. CDR3 region: CASSIRGQGASGYTF. The CDR3 nucleotides are TGTGCCAGCAGTATTAGGGGGCAGGGGGCGTCTGGCTACACCTTC.

Only a few counts were recorded for this clonotype. This chain uses TRBV6-6 with TRBJ1-2; D gene ambiguous. Trimming stripped 6 bases from V and 5 bases from J, with 7 bases between. Germline V CDR1 and CDR2: MNHNY, SVGAGI (reference sequence). The CDR3 extends over 11 amino acids. CDR3 in DNA: TGTGCCAGCAGGGTGGGATATGGCTACACCTTC. Translated, it gives CASRVGYGYTF.

The rearrangement uses TRBV9 and TRBJ1-2; D may be TRBD1 (6 bases). The CDR3 consists of 11 residues. The V gene's germline CDR1 is SGDLS and CDR2 YYNGEE. The V gene lost 7 bases and the J gene lost 7 bases, with 11 bases spanning the gap. CDR3 amino acids: CASQGSGGYTF. The CDR3 DNA sequence: TGTGCCAGCCAGGGGAGCGGTGGCTACACCTTC.

The V call is TRBV29-1, the J call TRBJ1-1; 8 positions agree with TRBD1. V was pared by 5 bases and J by 2 bases, with 4 bases of the junction left unmatched. The CDR3 extends over 13 amino acids. CDR1 and CDR2 from the germline V gene are SQVTM and ANQGSEA. The CDR3: CSVSRGPNTEAFF. Here the CDR3 DNA reads TGCAGCGTTAGCAGGGGGCCTAACACTGAAGCTTTCTTT.

This clonotype was counted only a few times. This sequence joins TRBV20-1 and TRBJ1-2, with a weak D call TRBD1 (5 bases). V shed 2 bases and J shed 5 bases, with 9 bases lying between them. CDR1 is DFQATT, CDR2 SNEGSKA, per germline (reference sequence). The CDR3 covers 12 residues. The CDR3, as DNA: TGCAGTGCTAGACAGGGCGCGTATGGCTACACCTTC. Encoded protein: CSARQGAYGYTF.

This chain joins TRBV6-2 or TRBV6-3 and TRBJ2-6, with D possibly TRBD2 on 6 matching bases. From germline, CDR1 is MNHEY and CDR2 SVGEGT. The germline V and J ends were trimmed by 7 bases and 0 bases, with 16 bases remaining between them. The CDR3 spans 17 residues. This CDR3 reads CASTPEGWSSGANVLTF. The CDR3 nucleotides are TGTGCCAGCACCCCGGAGGGGTGGAGCTCTGGGGCCAACGTCCTGACTTTC.

This clonotype was recorded a few times. The V call is TRBV29-1, the J call TRBJ2-7, with 9 nucleotides matching TRBD1. This CDR3 is built from 14 residues. With 1 base clipped from V and 3 bases from J, the junction kept 4 bases outside the gene matches. From germline, CDR1 is SQVTM and CDR2 ANQGSEA. The CDR3 nucleotides read TGCAGCGTTGAAGGTGGGACAGGGTTCTACGAGCAGTACTTC. Its protein product is CSVEGGTGFYEQYF.

This clonotype was counted many times. The J gene is TRBJ2-7, the V gene TRBV6-2 or TRBV6-3; a possible D gene is TRBD2 (5 bases). CDR3 length equals 16 residues. The germline V gene has CDR1 MNHEY and CDR2 SVGEGT. V was pared by 0 bases and J by 3 bases, with 15 bases between. CDR3 protein: CASSYSLADLFYEQYF. The CDR3 coding sequence is TGTGCCAGCAGTTACTCTCTTGCGGACTTATTCTACGAGCAGTACTTC.

V usage is TRBV5-6 and J usage is TRBJ1-6; unclear D gene. Germline V gene data show CDR1 as SGHDT and CDR2 as YYEEEE. The CDR3 is 16 residues long. V lost 4 bases and J lost 8, with 19 bases in between. CDR3 DNA sequence: TGTGCCAGCAGCCCTAGCATTCGGGTATGGGATTCACCCCTCCACTTT. Its protein product is CASSPSIRVWDSPLHF.

The chain employs TRBV5-1 and TRBJ1-2, with a possible D match to TRBD1 (5 bases). V dropped 3 bases and J dropped 4 bases, with 13 bases sitting between them. CDR3 length: 14 amino acids. Looked up from germline, CDR1 is SGHRS and CDR2 is YFSETQ. The CDR3 bases are TGCGCCAGCAGCTCGGAGGGCAGGGTCTATGGCTACACCTTC. This codes for CASSSEGRVYGYTF. Full variable domain (rest looked up from reference TRBV5-1 and TRBJ1-2): KAGVTQTPRYLIKTRGQQVTLSCSPISGHRSVSWYQQTPGQGLQFLFEYFSETQRNKGNFPGRFSGRQFSNSRSEMNVSTLELGDSALYLCASSSEGRVYGYTFGSGTRLTVV.

The sample holds many counts of this clonotype. V and J are TRBV5-1 and TRBJ1-1; D might be TRBD1 (5 bases). Germline lookup yields CDR1 SGHRS and CDR2 YFSETQ. V was trimmed by 4 bases and J by 0 bases, leaving 10 bases between them. This CDR3 has 14 amino acids. As DNA, the CDR3 is TGCGCCAGCAGCAGGGACGGAATGAACACTGAAGCTTTCTTT. Translation: CASSRDGMNTEAFF. The variable domain in full, with the rest retrieved from reference TRBV5-1 and TRBJ1-1, is KAGVTQTPRYLIKTRGQQVTLSCSPISGHRSVSWYQQTPGQGLQFLFEYFSETQRNKGNFPGRFSGRQFSNSRSEMNVSTLELGDSALYLCASSRDGMNTEAFFGQGTRLTVV.

The table lists this clonotype with a few counts. This chain connects TRBV18 to TRBJ2-7; 8 bases are shared with TRBD1. The V gene end was trimmed by 4 bases and the J gene end by 5 bases; junction bases not matched to a gene: 22. The CDR3 extends over 19 amino acids. The germline V gene encodes CDR1 KGHSH and CDR2 LQKENI. DNA for the CDR3: TGTGCCAGCTCACGAACCACGACTGGAACGCTCACAGGGGGTAACGAGCAGTACGTC. Protein sequence: CASSRTTTGTLTGGNEQYV.

This clonotype showed up many times. The chain is built from TRBV25-1 and TRBJ2-1; D is possibly TRBD2 (6 bases). The length of the CDR3 is 15 residues. Trimming took 6 bases from V and 5 from J, leaving 17 bases between them. Germline V gene sequence: CDR1 MGHDK, CDR2 SYGVNS. Written as DNA, the CDR3 is TGTGCCAGCAGCCCCGGGGTAGCGGCGAACAATGAGCAGTTCTTC. Encoded protein: CASSPGVAANNEQFF.

The chain recombines TRBV7-9 with TRBJ1-1; D is perhaps TRBD1 (6 bases). V lost 5 bases and J lost 4, with 17 bases in between. CDR3 length equals 15 residues. From germline, CDR1 is SEHNR and CDR2 FQNEAQ (reference sequence). As DNA, the CDR3 is TGTGCCAGCAGCCCCCGTAGCAGAGGGGGCACTGAAGCTTTCTTT. Translating it yields CASSPRSRGGTEAFF.

In its sample, this clonotype was seen a few times. V gene TRBV7-2 combines with J gene TRBJ2-3; perhaps TRBD1 as D (6 bases). The germline V gene encodes CDR1 SGHTA and CDR2 FQGNSA. The CDR3 extends over 15 amino acids. Trimming took 0 bases from V and 5 from J, leaving 12 bases between them. In DNA form, the CDR3 reads TGTGCCAGCAGCTTAGCCGGGACAATAGGAGATACGCAGTATTTT. As protein: CASSLAGTIGDTQYF.

V usage is TRBV28 and J usage is TRBJ2-2; D possibly uses TRBD1 or TRBD2 (5 bases each). V dropped 7 bases and J dropped 1 base, with 13 bases sitting between them. Germline V gene sequence: CDR1 MDHEN, CDR2 SYDVKM. There are 15 residues in the CDR3. In DNA, the CDR3 is TGTGCCAGCACCGGCACGGGGCAGAACACCGGGGAGCTGTTTTTT. Its translation: CASTGTGQNTGELFF. Drawing the rest from reference TRBV28 and TRBJ2-2, the complete variable domain is DVKVTQSSRYLVKRTGEKVFLECVQDMDHENMFWYRQDPGLGLRLIYFSYDVKMKEKGDIPEGYSVSREKKERFSLILESASTNQTSMYLCASTGTGQNTGELFFGEGSRLTVL.

In this sample, this clonotype turned up a few times. This chain links TRBV7-2 with TRBJ1-6; D unclear. Trimming shortened V by 1 base and J by 7 bases, and 14 bases separated the two germline ends. Germline-derived CDR1 and CDR2 are SGHTA and FQGNSA. CDR3 length: 16 residues. CDR3 in DNA: TGTGCCAGCAGCTTAGGGGAGAGCGGGTGGAATTCACCCCTCCACTTT. It is translated as CASSLGESGWNSPLHF.

This clonotype was counted at least ten times. V gene TRBV4-3 combines with J gene TRBJ1-5; D is unresolved. Germline V gives CDR1 LGHNA, CDR2 YSLEER. This CDR3 has 15 residues. The V gene lost 4 bases and the J gene lost 5 bases, with 15 bases spanning the gap. CDR3 nucleotides: TGCGCCAGCAGCCTTCGAGGACGGGATCATCAGCCCCAGCATTTT. This gives the protein CASSLRGRDHQPQHF.

This clonotype was seen a handful of times. This sequence joins TRBV7-9 and TRBJ2-1; D perhaps matches TRBD2 (5 bases). The CDR3 runs 15 residues. V was clipped by 0 bases and J by 8 bases, with 14 bases between them. Germline CDR1 is SEHNR and CDR2 is FQNEAQ (reference sequence). The CDR3 coding sequence is TGTGCCAGCAGCTTAGCCGGGGTGGGCCCCGATGAGCAGTTCTTC. It codes for CASSLAGVGPDEQFF.

This clonotype was counted a few times. V is TRBV5-6 and J is TRBJ2-7, with D perhaps TRBD1 (7 bases). This CDR3 is 12 amino acids long. The germline gives CDR1 SGHDT, CDR2 YYEEEE. The V end lost 2 bases, the J end lost 7 bases, and 10 bases lay between the germline ends. The DNA for the CDR3 is TGTGCCAGCAGCTTATCAGGGGGGGAGCAGTACTTC. It translates to CASSLSGGEQYF.

This clonotype showed up just a few times. The V call is TRBV4-3, the J call TRBJ1-4; tentatively, D is TRBD1 (6 bases). V was trimmed by 1 base and J by 8 bases, leaving 20 bases between them. Germline-derived CDR1 and CDR2 are LGHNA and YSLEER. There are 17 residues in the CDR3. CDR3 in DNA: TGCGCCAGCAGCCAAGGCGTTGGGGGGGGGCGCCAAGAAAAACTGTTTTTT. Amino acids: CASSQGVGGGRQEKLFF.

This clonotype was seen ten or more times. V and J are TRBV12-3 or TRBV12-4 and TRBJ2-1; D perhaps matches TRBD2 (6 bases). V shed 6 bases and J shed 12 bases, with 15 bases lying between them. The CDR3 has 12 amino acids. CDR3 sequence reads: CASSPGVSGQFF. Here the CDR3 DNA reads TGTGCCAGCAGCCCGGGGGTGTCAGGGCAGTTCTTC.